The 22 T cell receptor beta chains listed next were all sequenced from one sample in a study of T cells expressing NK-cell markers (dated by TCRdb to 2018 to 2020). The library was built by means of 5' RACE. Sequencing took place on an Illumina HiSeq 2000. TCRdb reprocessed the sequencing reads and holds a single record per CDR3 protein sequence, with no DNA. The sample table on file contains some 410,000 distinct CDR3 sequences. The ten largest clonotypes hold roughly 8% of the sample. Sequencing used blood T cells: a sorted CD56 or NKG2C T cell subset, CD4+ or CD8+ T cells, or bulk PBMC T cells (not recorded which). These TCRs come from a woman between 18 and 70 years old in good health.

The chain links TRBV5-1 to TRBJ1-1; TCRdb names TRBD1, which stays unverified in the absence of DNA. Germline values: CDR1 SGHRS, CDR2 YFSETQ. The CDR3 is 14 residues long. This CDR3 reads CASSGGTGNTEAFF.

V is TRBV18 and J is TRBJ2-7; TCRdb reports TRBD1, a call that lacks DNA to check it against. CDR1 is KGHSH and CDR2 is LQKENI in the germline V gene. The CDR3 has 16 residues. The CDR3 is CASSSRQGSSTTEQYF.

V gene TRBV7-9 combines with J gene TRBJ2-3; absent DNA, TCRdb's TRBD2 call cannot be checked. This CDR3 has 15 residues. The germline V gene encodes CDR1 SEHNR and CDR2 FQNEAQ (reference sequence). This CDR3 reads CATSLSGGSTDTQYF. The full variable domain, its missing parts supplied by reference TRBV7-9 and TRBJ2-3, is DTGVSQNPRHKITKRGQNVTFRCDPISEHNRLYWYRQTLGQGPEFLTYFQNEAQLEKSRLLSDRFSAERPKGSFSTLEIQRTEQGDSAMYLCATSLSGGSTDTQYFGPGTRLTVL.

This chain connects TRBV20-1 to TRBJ1-1. Germline V gives CDR1 DFQATT, CDR2 SNEGSKA (reference sequence). The CDR3 sequence is 17 residues long. CDR3 sequence: CSARDFQWRLRGSEAFF.

This rearrangement joins TRBV20-1 to TRBJ1-4; checking the TCRdb D call of TRBD1 is not possible without DNA. Looked up from germline, CDR1 is DFQATT and CDR2 is SNEGSKA (reference sequence). The CDR3 consists of 16 residues. The CDR3 sequence: CSAREGTVATNEKLFF.

The chain employs TRBV7-2 and TRBJ2-5; TCRdb names TRBD2, which stays unverified in the absence of DNA. Germline V gene sequence: CDR1 SGHTA, CDR2 FQGNSA. The CDR3 runs to 15 residues. CDR3 amino acids: CASSLTAGYQETQYF.

The gene calls are TRBV19 and TRBJ2-3; the D call from TCRdb, TRBD1, cannot be confirmed without DNA. Germline V CDR1 and CDR2: LNHDA, SQIVND (reference sequence). This CDR3 comprises 13 residues. CDR3 amino acids: CASRGQSTDTQYF.

The chain recombines TRBV6-2 or TRBV6-3 with TRBJ2-1; TCRdb selects TRBD2, and the lack of DNA leaves this call unchecked. The length of the CDR3 is 19 residues. Germline V CDR1 and CDR2: MNHEY, SVGEGT. The CDR3 sequence: CASSYVLAGGKPRLNEQFF.

This chain connects TRBV27 to TRBJ2-5; TCRdb returns TRBD1, unconfirmable since there is no DNA. Germline CDR1 and CDR2: MNHEY and SMNVEV (reference sequence). The CDR3 runs to 15 residues. The CDR3 protein is CASSLIPGGKETQYF.

The rearrangement uses TRBV12-3 or TRBV12-4 and TRBJ2-1; no DNA is available, so the TRBD1 call from TCRdb remains unchecked. This CDR3 has 15 amino acids. CDR3 in amino acids: CASTPRRTGDNEQFF.

The chain joins TRBV5-1 to TRBJ2-5; TCRdb selects TRBD2, and the lack of DNA leaves this call unchecked. This CDR3 spans 16 amino acids. Germline CDR1 and CDR2: SGHRS and YFSETQ. The CDR3 sequence is CASSLTTSGNQETQYF.

The gene calls are TRBV20-1 and TRBJ2-7; TCRdb reports TRBD2, a call that lacks DNA to check it against. Germline values: CDR1 DFQATT, CDR2 SNEGSKA (reference sequence). The CDR3 extends over 14 amino acids. CDR3 sequence: CSAGPSGSPHEQYF.

The V and J genes are TRBV4-3 and TRBJ2-1; the D call from TCRdb, TRBD1, cannot be confirmed without DNA. CDR1 LGHNA and CDR2 YSLEER come from the germline V gene. This CDR3 spans 15 amino acids. The CDR3 here is CASSPAGDLSNEQFF.

The chain is built from TRBV7-3 and TRBJ2-3; TCRdb gives TRBD1 as the D gene, but with no DNA this cannot be confirmed. Germline V gene lookup returns CDR1 SGHTA and CDR2 FQGTGA. CDR3 size: 15 residues. The CDR3 sequence: CASSLGSARTDTQYF.

The chain links TRBV4-3 to TRBJ2-5; TCRdb gives TRBD2 as the D gene, but with no DNA this cannot be confirmed. CDR3 size: 17 residues. The V gene's germline CDR1 is LGHNA and CDR2 YSLEER. CDR3 region: CASSQDRISGGQETQYF.

CDR3 in amino acids: CASSWETGQTLREQYF. V usage is TRBV5-1 and J usage is TRBJ2-7; TCRdb's D call of TRBD1 is untestable without DNA. CDR3 length equals 16 residues. The V gene's germline CDR1 is SGHRS and CDR2 YFSETQ.

The V and J genes are TRBV6-5 and TRBJ2-1; TCRdb's D gene call, TRBD1, goes unchecked for lack of DNA. Germline CDR1 and CDR2: MNHEY and SVGAGI. The CDR3 consists of 15 residues. CDR3 amino acids: CASSYSGQGGNEQFF.

The chain has TRBV5-6 and TRBJ2-3; the D call of TRBD1 rests on TCRdb alone, since no DNA is present to check it. Germline V CDR1 and CDR2: SGHDT, YYEEEE. The CDR3 runs to 17 residues. CDR3 loop: CASSSPTVTASTDTQYF.

The chain links TRBV12-3 or TRBV12-4 to TRBJ1-6; as DNA is missing, the TRBD1 call by TCRdb cannot be tested. This CDR3 spans 15 amino acids. The CDR3 spells CASSTSWGRYSPLHF.

The chain uses TRBV6-1 and TRBJ2-1; TCRdb names TRBD1, which stays unverified in the absence of DNA. Germline assignment: CDR1 MNHNS and CDR2 SASEGT. The CDR3 runs 16 residues. The CDR3 sequence: CASSPPWTGTSSEQFF.

This chain joins TRBV15 and TRBJ2-1; as DNA is missing, the TRBD2 call by TCRdb cannot be tested. Germline values: CDR1 LNHNV, CDR2 YYDKDF (reference sequence). The CDR3 sequence is 14 residues long. The CDR3 here is CATSTSGRRDEQFF.

The chain has TRBV12-3 or TRBV12-4 and TRBJ1-1; TCRdb proposes TRBD1, but this gene call is untestable without DNA. The CDR3 runs to 12 residues. The CDR3 spells CASSTQQGWAFF.